What follows is one T cell receptor (beta chain) and its context. Antigen specificity is unknown. V lost 3 bases, J lost 1 base, and 13 bases lay in between. The germline gives CDR1 SGHRS, CDR2 YFSETQ. The CDR3 length is 15 residues. Sequencing was performed with immunoSEQ multiplex PCR; in TCRdb, only in-frame clones are kept and a portion is missing. Of around 100,000 clones listed, 70% to 90% are singletons. This specimen belongs to a study of T cell responses to AZD1222 COVID-19 vaccine. General study findings and limits: Spike-specific TCR repertoires showed rising breadth and depth after two AZD1222 doses.

Sequenced here: peripheral blood, sampled 28 days after the second AZD1222 dose. The sequence was collected from an adult who received the AZD1222 COVID-19 vaccine. This rearrangement joins TRBV5-1 to TRBJ1-1, with D tentatively TRBD1 (6 bases). CDR3 protein: CASSYGDTRNTEAFF. In nucleotides, the CDR3 is TGCGCCAGCAGCTATGGGGACACTCGGAACACTGAAGCTTTCTTT.